The present TCR beta chain was sequenced within a study of identical twins. The table lists this clonotype with many counts. V gave up 7 bases and J gave up 2 bases, with 12 bases separating them. The CDR3 sequence is 13 residues long. Germline CDR1 is MNHNS and CDR2 is SASEGT. TCRdb independently ran MiXCR on the 5' RACE reads; one entry per CDR3 protein. The sample lists about 570,000 distinct CDR3 sequences; around 9.6% were seen once. This same sample was also part of a study on yellow fever vaccine responses in identical twins.

Material: PBMCs. This clonotype was obtained from a woman aged 18-29 years in good health. The rearrangement links TRBV6-1 to TRBJ2-7; D not certain. The CDR3 reads CASTKTATYEQYF. In nucleotides, the CDR3 is TGTGCCAGCACCAAGACTGCAACCTACGAGCAGTACTTC.